Shown below are 23 T cell receptor beta chains from a single sample sequenced in a study of shared clonotypes between healthy human individuals (dated by TCRdb to the early 2020s). Libraries were prepared through the immunoSEQ multiplex PCR assay. Drawn from immuneACCESS, this table holds only the in-frame rearrangements with V and J called that TCRdb kept. Clones are partly lost; checked studies trace under half to an unresolved V gene and leave the rest unexplained. The sample yields some 450,000 clones; more than 70% were counted once. The top ten clones comprise approximately 12% of the sample. The sequenced sample was PBMCs. These receptors were taken from a woman in her thirties or forties in good health. Some clones in this sample may be carry-over from other donors' samples.

V is TRBV30 and J is TRBJ2-7; 11 positions match TRBD2. The CDR3 is 15 amino acids. V shed 6 bases, J shed 7 bases, and the junction held 14 bases outside the gene matches. Germline-derived CDR1 and CDR2 are GTSNPN and SVGIG (reference sequence). CDR3 loop: CACIAGGPTSGEQYF. CDR3 nucleotide sequence: TGTGCCTGCATAGCGGGAGGGCCTACCTCGGGGGAGCAGTACTTC.

Comment on this clone: Given the absence of the conserved phenylalanine or tryptophan at the CDR3 end, a read error is likely. The V gene is TRBV2, the J gene TRBJ1-2; D not resolved. V was pared by 7 bases and J by 7 bases, with 13 bases between. Germline V lookup: CDR1 SNHLY, CDR2 FYNNEI. The CDR3 length is 12 residues. CDR3 in DNA: TGTGCCAGCAACAAAGAAGGGCTTGGCTACACCTCC. It codes for CASNKEGLGYTS.

The J gene is TRBJ2-5, the V gene TRBV5-1, with D tentatively TRBD1 (6 bases). The CDR3 is 15 amino acids. V was cut by 2 bases and J by 5 bases, with 16 bases left in between. The germline V gene has CDR1 SGHRS and CDR2 YFSETQ. CDR3 sequence reads: CASSLEQGPRETQYF. Written as DNA, the CDR3 is TGCGCCAGCAGCTTAGAACAGGGTCCTCGGGAGACCCAGTACTTC.

The chain carries TRBV5-6 and TRBJ2-7, with 10 bases aligning to TRBD2. Germline V gives CDR1 SGHDT, CDR2 YYEEEE. Losses at the gene ends were 5 bases for V and 6 bases for J; bases not matched to a gene: 14. The CDR3 totals 16 residues. The CDR3 region is CASRSSRLAGEGEQYF. The CDR3 DNA follows: TGTGCCAGCAGGTCTTCACGGCTAGCGGGAGAGGGCGAGCAGTACTTC.

The chain employs TRBV5-4 and TRBJ2-3; 12 bases align to TRBD2. Germline CDR1 and CDR2: SGHNT and YYREEE (reference sequence). This CDR3 is 16 amino acids long. J was trimmed by 5 bases and V by 4 bases; bases with no gene match: 8. CDR3 DNA: TGTGCCAGCAGCACGACTAGCGGGGGACGTGGAGATACGCAGTATTTT. Its translation is CASSTTSGGRGDTQYF.

This chain links TRBV2 with TRBJ1-2, with a tentative D call TRBD1 (5 bases). The CDR3 length is 16 residues. The V gene's germline CDR1 is SNHLY and CDR2 FYNNEI. The ends were cut back, 4 bases at V and 7 bases at J, with 22 bases in the middle. This CDR3 reads CASSGPGRPERGGYTF. CDR3 in DNA: TGTGCCAGCAGTGGCCCCGGCCGACCCGAAAGGGGTGGCTACACCTTC. The variable domain in full, completed from reference TRBV2 and TRBJ1-2, reads EPEVTQTPSHQVTQMGQEVILRCVPISNHLYFYWYRQILGQKVEFLVSFYNNEISEKSEIFDDQFSVERPDGSNFTLKIRSTKLEDSAMYFCASSGPGRPERGGYTFGSGTRLTVV.

V is TRBV27 and J is TRBJ2-1; 7 positions match TRBD1. CDR3 size: 15 residues. Germline-derived CDR1 and CDR2 are MNHEY and SMNVEV (reference sequence). V lost 6 bases to trimming and J lost 3 bases; unmatched junction nucleotides: 8. CDR3 region: CASSLRGQSYNEQFF. CDR3 nucleotides: TGTGCCAGCAGCCTTAGGGGACAGAGCTACAATGAGCAGTTCTTC.

As regards this clone: A far larger clone lies a single base away; this is likely a read error. Distinct nucleotide sequences in the sample also encode this CDR3. V is TRBV7-2 and J is TRBJ2-7; 16 bases match TRBD2. Germline V gene lookup returns CDR1 SGHTA and CDR2 FQGNSA. The CDR3 has 15 residues. Losses at the gene ends were 4 bases for V and 4 bases for J; bases not matched to a gene: 1. The CDR3 sequence: CASSSGLAGGYEQYF. CDR3 nucleotide sequence: TGTGCCAGCAGCTCGGGACTAGCGGGAGGGTACGAGCAGTACTTC.

This clone was seen just once. CDR3 amino acids: CASQPLAGGLGTEAFF. CDR3 DNA: TGTGCCAGCCAACCCCTAGCTGGTGGGTTAGGCACTGAAGCTTTCTTT. V and J are TRBV19 and TRBJ1-1; D call uncertain. Trimming left V 9 bases short and J 4 bases short, with 24 bases between. CDR1 and CDR2 from the germline V gene are LNHDA and SQIVND (reference sequence). The CDR3 has 16 residues.

V usage is TRBV28 and J usage is TRBJ2-7; D not certain. Germline V gene data show CDR1 as MDHEN and CDR2 as SYDVKM. CDR3 length: 12 amino acids. V shed 7 bases and J shed 6 bases, with 13 bases lying between them. CDR3 in amino acids: CASNLETCEQYF. CDR3 nucleotide sequence: TGTGCCAGCAATCTGGAGACCTGCGAGCAGTACTTC.

Notes on this clone: Since a far larger clone is one base different, this is likely a read error. The chain links TRBV4-3 to TRBJ1-1; tentatively, D is TRBD1 (6 bases). The CDR3 runs 15 residues. Per germline, CDR1 LGHNA and CDR2 YSLEER. The CDR3 DNA is TGCGCCAGCAGCCAAGGGAGACAGGAGAACACTGAAGCTCTCTTT. Translating gives CASSQGRQENTEALF.

The chain employs TRBV7-9 and TRBJ1-3, with D unclear. This CDR3 contains 14 residues. V lost 5 bases and J lost 4, with 12 bases in between. In germline, CDR1 is SEHNR, CDR2 FQNEAQ (reference sequence). For the CDR3, the DNA is TGTGCCAGCAGCCCGGCCCCTCGAGGAAACACCATATATTTT. Protein product: CASSPAPRGNTIYF.

The chain carries TRBV6-1 and TRBJ2-7, with D tentatively TRBD2 (6 bases). The CDR3 is made up of 14 amino acids. The germline gives CDR1 MNHNS, CDR2 SASEGT. V was shortened by 2 bases and J by 3 bases, with 11 bases between the two germline ends. As DNA, the CDR3 is TGTGCCAGCAGTGAACGTGGGACTCGCTACGAGCAGTACTTC. Encoded protein: CASSERGTRYEQYF.

CDR3 sequence reads: CASSLGGGWAETQYF. As DNA, the CDR3 is TGCGCCAGCAGCTTGGGTGGAGGATGGGCAGAGACCCAGTACTTC. The chain combines TRBV5-1 with TRBJ2-5; D is possibly TRBD2 (5 bases). The CDR3 is 15 residues long. The ends were cut back, 0 bases at V and 4 bases at J, with 13 bases in the middle. Germline loops: CDR1 SGHRS, CDR2 YFSETQ. The complete variable domain, with remaining parts taken from reference TRBV5-1 and TRBJ2-5, reads KAGVTQTPRYLIKTRGQQVTLSCSPISGHRSVSWYQQTPGQGLQFLFEYFSETQRNKGNFPGRFSGRQFSNSRSEMNVSTLELGDSALYLCASSLGGGWAETQYFGPGTRLLVL.

The table lists this clone with a few counts. The chain has TRBV6-5 and TRBJ2-5, with D perhaps matching TRBD1 (6 bases). Germline lookup yields CDR1 MNHEY and CDR2 SVGAGI. V was pared by 5 bases and J by 2 bases, with 12 bases between. The CDR3 is 14 residues long. The CDR3 nucleotides are TGTGCCAGCAGTCCCCACGACAGGCAAGAGACCCAGTACTTC. Its translation: CASSPHDRQETQYF.

This clone was picked up a small number of times. Just one base apart from a much larger clone, this may be a read error. The rearrangement uses TRBV19 and TRBJ1-3; D possibly corresponds to TRBD1 (5 bases). This CDR3 contains 14 residues. Germline-derived CDR1 and CDR2 are LNHDA and SQIVND (reference sequence). DNA for the CDR3: TGTGCCGGTAGCATCAGGGTCTCTGGAAACACCATATATTTT. It translates to CAGSIRVSGNTIYF.

This rearrangement joins TRBV29-1 to TRBJ2-7; D perhaps matches TRBD2 (6 bases). This CDR3 has 11 residues. Germline values: CDR1 SQVTM, CDR2 ANQGSEA. V was pared by 5 bases and J by 7 bases, with 12 bases between. The CDR3 is CSVQGGREQYF. For the CDR3, the DNA is TGCAGCGTTCAGGGAGGTCGGGAGCAGTACTTC.

V usage is TRBV9 and J usage is TRBJ1-4, with TRBD1 matching 8 bases. Germline V gene data show CDR1 as SGDLS and CDR2 as YYNGEE. The CDR3 is 16 amino acids. Unmatched junction bases numbered 5, after V lost 0 bases and J lost 4 bases. The CDR3 bases are TGTGCCAGCAGCGTAGAGACAGGGGAGGGTAATGAAAAACTGTTTTTT. Translation: CASSVETGEGNEKLFF.

CDR3 sequence reads: CASSPPQTGEQYF. The CDR3 coding sequence is TGTGCCAGCAGTCCCCCCCAGACTGGCGAGCAGTACTTC. This chain joins TRBV28 and TRBJ2-7; D is uncertain. The CDR3 contains 13 residues. Germline V lookup: CDR1 MDHEN, CDR2 SYDVKM. Trimming removed 5 bases from V and 6 bases from J, with 14 bases in between.

In the case of this clone: This sample also contains other DNA sequences that code for the same CDR3. The CDR3: CASSDDLGDEQYF. The CDR3 bases are TGTGCCAGCAGTGACGACTTGGGGGATGAGCAGTACTTC. The chain employs TRBV6-1 and TRBJ2-7; D is tentatively TRBD1 or TRBD2 (5 bases each). The germline gives CDR1 MNHNS, CDR2 SASEGT. The CDR3 runs to 13 residues. V gave up 3 bases and J gave up 7 bases, with 13 bases separating them.

The chain combines TRBV5-1 with TRBJ2-1; 9 bases are a match to TRBD2. J was trimmed by 2 bases and V by 0 bases; bases with no gene match: 3. Germline loops: CDR1 SGHRS, CDR2 YFSETQ. The CDR3 is 16 residues long. The CDR3 region is CASSLVAGAAYNEQFF. CDR3 coding DNA: TGCGCCAGCAGCTTGGTAGCGGGAGCCGCCTACAATGAGCAGTTCTTC.

The rearrangement uses TRBV4-3 and TRBJ1-4; D is unclear. The germline gives CDR1 LGHNA, CDR2 YSLEER. This CDR3 has 16 amino acids. Between the trimmed V and J ends, which lost 0 bases and 11 bases, there was a span of 19 bases. The CDR3 loop is CASSQDSAAALEKLFF. The CDR3, as DNA: TGCGCCAGCAGCCAAGATTCGGCAGCGGCTCTCGAGAAACTGTTTTTT.

The rearrangement uses TRBV4-2 and TRBJ2-3; weak D call: TRBD2 (6 bases). The germline V and J ends were trimmed by 4 bases and 4 bases, with 18 bases remaining between them. Germline loops: CDR1 LGHNA, CDR2 YNFKEQ. The CDR3 length is 16 residues. The chain's CDR3 is CASSPDQGGSPDTQYF. CDR3 sequence (DNA): TGTGCCAGCAGCCCGGACCAAGGAGGGTCCCCAGATACGCAGTATTTT.